What follows describes a single TCR beta chain. Antigen specificity is unknown. The data belong to a study of OX40 agonist ivuxolimab in advanced cancers. Study-wide context: Dose-escalation patients were diagnosed with hepatocellular carcinoma, melanoma, renal cell cancer or head and neck cancer. The dose-escalation cohort was over 65% male, with a mean age of about 60 years, ranging about 23 to 90.

Repertoires were generated with immunoSEQ multiplex PCR, while TCRdb's copy carries only in-frame clones and drops some. The table shows about 63,000 clones, with around 87% occurring only once. Study findings and constraints: CD4+ and CD8+ blood T cells expanded clonally by week 6 at 0.1 to 3.0 mg/kg. Mean expanded clone counts were higher in CD8+ than CD4+ T cells.

The TCR comes from an adult with an advanced solid tumor such as melanoma, head and neck, liver or kidney cancer. The sequenced sample was CD4+ or CD8+ T cells sorted from blood, obtained in a trial of the OX40 agonist ivuxolimab.

The CDR3 spells CASSLVTLRAGGRYEQYF. In nucleotides, the CDR3 is TGCGCCAGCAGCTTGGTGACCCTCCGGGCGGGAGGTAGGTACGAGCAGTACTTC. The rearrangement uses TRBV5-1 and TRBJ2-7, with TRBD2 identical over 8 bases. J lost 4 bases, V lost 0 bases, and 15 bases had no gene match. Germline V gene sequence: CDR1 SGHRS, CDR2 YFSETQ. CDR3 length equals 18 residues.